The present T cell receptor beta chain was sequenced within a study of CD4 T cells in relation to SARS-CoV-2 and coronaviruses. About the research overall: TCR beta CDR3s were sequenced after approximately nine-day antigen culture of PBMCs. The HLA restriction of the shared crossreactive spike epitopes was mapped.

Study conclusions and caveats: Pre-pandemic and post-infection samples never came from the same donor.

Before the COVID-19 pandemic, during about 2010-2018, CD4+ T cells were taken from unexposed donors. The cells were cultured for around ten days before CD4+ T cells were isolated. PBMCs were plated at a few million per well in IL-2-containing medium. Details on this clone: Its antigen remains unidentified.

Sequencing was performed with immunoSEQ multiplex PCR; in TCRdb, only in-frame clones are kept and a portion is missing. Among approximately 19,000 clones listed, roughly 79% were seen once. The clonotype was recovered from a human donor in good health. Sequenced sample: CD4+ T cells from PBMCs, cultured in vitro.

CDR3 amino acids: CASSSGPSPSNQPQHF. The CDR3 nucleotides are TGTGCCAGCAGTTCCGGGCCGTCACCGAGCAATCAGCCCCAGCATTTT. This rearrangement joins TRBV2 to TRBJ1-5; D is ambiguous. Looked up from germline, CDR1 is SNHLY and CDR2 is FYNNEI. The CDR3 extends over 16 amino acids. Trimming cost V 5 bases and J 1 base, with 15 bases left between them.